This TCR beta chain was obtained from a study of identical twins. This clonotype has a count of ten or more. TCRdb re-called the 5' RACE reads through MiXCR, storing one row per CDR3 protein. The sample includes about 240,000 distinct CDR3 sequences, 6% to 8.5% of them seen just once. The CDR3 loop spans 11 amino acids. V lost 0 bases and J 7 bases, leaving 7 bases between the germline ends. Per germline, CDR1 DFQATT and CDR2 SNEGSKA (reference sequence). These data were likewise used in another study, on yellow fever vaccine responses in identical twins.

Material for sequencing was CD8+ T cells sorted from blood. The receptor's source is a young woman in good health. The chain employs TRBV20-1 and TRBJ2-7; D is undetermined. The CDR3 DNA is TGCAGTGCTAGAGATTACACTGAGCAGTACTTC. This sequence encodes CSARDYTEQYF.